The 25 T cell receptor beta chains given below trace back to one sample, sequenced in a study of blood T cell repertoires in COVID-19. Assay: immunoSEQ multiplex PCR; the TCRdb copy retains only in-frame clones and omits some. The top ten hold over 2% of the sample, which has about 50,000 clones, about 82% seen once. The sequenced sample consisted of peripheral blood. These receptors were collected from a woman aged 55-70 years with acute or convalescent COVID-19.

V gene TRBV9 combines with J gene TRBJ2-7, with 8 bases matching TRBD2. The CDR3 consists of 15 residues. V trimming: 0 bases; J trimming: 0 bases; junction bases outside the gene matches: 2. Germline CDR1 reads SGDLS; CDR2 reads YYNGEE. The CDR3 DNA is TGTGCCAGCAGCGTAGAACTAGCGGACTCCTACGAGCAGTACTTC. Its protein is CASSVELADSYEQYF.

A few counts support this clone. The chain is built from TRBV5-4 and TRBJ2-7; the match to TRBD1 covers 7 bases. V trimming: 4 bases; J trimming: 5 bases; junction bases outside the gene matches: 6. Germline V lookup: CDR1 SGHNT, CDR2 YYREEE (reference sequence). This CDR3 comprises 13 residues. The CDR3 coding sequence is TGTGCCAGCAGCAGAGTAGGGGGCGACGAGCAGTACTTC. It yields the protein CASSRVGGDEQYF. The variable domain in full, completed from reference TRBV5-4 and TRBJ2-7, reads ETGVTQSPTHLIKTRGQQVTLRCSSQSGHNTVSWYQQALGQGPQFIFQYYREEENGRGNFPPRFSGLQFPNYSSELNVNALELDDSALYLCASSRVGGDEQYFGPGTRLTVT.

The chain combines TRBV29-1 with TRBJ2-3, with TRBD2 matching over 9 bases. Germline CDR1 is SQVTM and CDR2 is ANQGSEA. The length of the CDR3 is 14 residues. Losses at the gene ends were 5 bases for V and 4 bases for J; bases not matched to a gene: 7. CDR3 protein: CSVLAGVGADTQYF. The CDR3 DNA follows: TGCAGCGTTTTAGCGGGAGTGGGCGCAGATACGCAGTATTTT.

This clone has a handful of counts. This chain links TRBV27 with TRBJ1-5; TRBD1 agrees at 9 bases. Looked up from germline, CDR1 is MNHEY and CDR2 is SMNVEV (reference sequence). The CDR3 spans 17 residues. Trimming took 4 bases from V and 6 from J; bases not matched to a gene: 13. In nucleotides, the CDR3 is TGTGCCAGCAGTTCCCGTCTTTCCGGGACAGGGAGTCAGCCCCAGCATTTT. Its translation is CASSSRLSGTGSQPQHF.

This clone was counted only a few times. The rearrangement joins TRBV2 to TRBJ1-5; unclear D gene. The CDR3 extends over 15 amino acids. Trimming stripped 3 bases from V and 2 bases from J, with 11 bases between. Germline lookup yields CDR1 SNHLY and CDR2 FYNNEI. CDR3 coding DNA: TGTGCCAGCAGTGAGCATAGTGTGGGCAATCAGCCCCAGCATTTT. Residues: CASSEHSVGNQPQHF.

This chain joins TRBV5-1 and TRBJ2-3; 7 bases match TRBD2. V lost 5 bases, J lost 0 bases, and 6 bases stayed unmatched. The CDR3 is 15 amino acids. Germline CDR1 reads SGHRS; CDR2 reads YFSETQ. The CDR3 DNA reads as TGCGCCAGCAGGGTAGCGGGCACTAGCACAGATACGCAGTATTTT. The encoded protein is CASRVAGTSTDTQYF.

The rearrangement links TRBV28 to TRBJ1-5, with a possible D match to TRBD1 (5 bases). This CDR3 is built from 14 residues. With 6 bases removed from V and 4 bases from J, the gap between germline ends came to 13 bases. Germline V lookup: CDR1 MDHEN, CDR2 SYDVKM. The CDR3 sequence: CASSPWGGNQPQHF. The CDR3 nucleotides are TGTGCCAGCAGCCCCTGGGGGGGGAATCAGCCCCAGCATTTT.

CDR3 in amino acids: CASSYLGTGGRNEQFF. For the CDR3, the DNA is TGTGCCAGCAGTTACCTCGGGACAGGGGGTCGGAATGAGCAGTTCTTC. The V gene is TRBV6-6, the J gene TRBJ2-1; 11 nucleotides align to TRBD1. CDR1 is MNHNY, CDR2 SVGAGI, per germline (reference sequence). The CDR3 totals 16 residues. The ends lost 2 bases at V and 7 bases at J; junction bases unmatched: 7.

V usage is TRBV24-1 and J usage is TRBJ2-7; possibly TRBD1 for D (6 bases). V shed 3 bases and J shed 12 bases, with 14 bases lying between them. Germline lookup yields CDR1 KGHDR and CDR2 SFDVKD. The CDR3 runs 12 residues. CDR3 coding DNA: TGTGCCACCAGTGATCGTACAGGGCTCCCGTACTTC. Residues: CATSDRTGLPYF.

This chain joins TRBV19 and TRBJ1-2, with TRBD1 matching 10 bases. This CDR3 comprises 15 residues. Germline V lookup: CDR1 LNHDA, CDR2 SQIVND (reference sequence). J gave up 2 bases and V 6 bases, and 6 bases lay outside the gene matches. CDR3: CASRPGTGANYGYTF. The CDR3 DNA reads as TGTGCCAGTAGACCCGGGACAGGGGCAAACTATGGCTACACCTTC.

V and J are TRBV5-1 and TRBJ1-2, with no clear D. Germline CDR1 SGHRS, CDR2 YFSETQ. The CDR3 length is 15 residues. Trimming took off 4 bases at V and 0 bases at J, with 13 bases between the two ends. The CDR3, as DNA: TGCGCCAGCAGCCCTGAGGGCCTCGCTAACTATGGCTACACCTTC. As protein: CASSPEGLANYGYTF.

The gene calls are TRBV28 and TRBJ1-5; D remains ambiguous. CDR3 length: 16 amino acids. Trimming removed 5 bases from V and 0 bases from J, with 14 bases in between. Germline CDR1 reads MDHEN; CDR2 reads SYDVKM. The DNA of the CDR3 is TGTGCCAGCAGTAGTCGACAAGGATATAGCAATCAGCCCCAGCATTTT. As protein: CASSSRQGYSNQPQHF.

Only a few counts were recorded for this clone. The V and J genes are TRBV24-1 and TRBJ2-3; D perhaps matches TRBD2 (7 bases). The V end was cut by 4 bases, the J end by 2 bases, with 15 bases between. This CDR3 has 16 amino acids. Germline CDR1 and CDR2: KGHDR and SFDVKD. CDR3: CATSDPGRGVTDTQYF. The CDR3, as DNA: TGTGCCACCAGTGACCCAGGGAGGGGGGTCACAGATACGCAGTATTTT.

The V and J genes are TRBV7-8 and TRBJ1-5; D is unresolved. CDR3 size: 15 residues. CDR1 is SGHVS and CDR2 is FQNEAQ in the germline V gene. V was pared by 4 bases and J by 6 bases, with 16 bases between. The CDR3 region is CASSSTGGVVQPQHF. DNA of the CDR3: TGTGCCAGCAGCTCGACGGGCGGGGTAGTTCAGCCCCAGCATTTT.

The rearrangement joins TRBV28 to TRBJ1-1; D call uncertain. The CDR3 contains 12 residues. Germline values: CDR1 MDHEN, CDR2 SYDVKM. The V gene lost 7 bases and the J gene lost 11 bases, with 17 bases spanning the gap. The DNA of the CDR3 is TGTGCCAGCACCTCACGGCGGTGGTGGGCTTTCTTT. The encoded protein is CASTSRRWWAFF.

J is TRBJ1-6 and V is TRBV5-1; 7 nucleotides agree with TRBD1. V gave up 0 bases and J gave up 8 bases; unmatched junction bases: 5. The CDR3 has 15 amino acids. The germline CDR1 and CDR2 sequences are SGHRS and YFSETQ. CDR3 region: CASSLAGQTYSPLHF. The CDR3, as DNA: TGCGCCAGCAGCTTGGCGGGACAGACATATTCACCCCTCCACTTT.

This sequence joins TRBV28 and TRBJ1-2, with 7 nucleotides matching TRBD1. J was trimmed by 1 base and V by 10 bases; bases with no gene match: 6. Germline V gene sequence: CDR1 MDHEN, CDR2 SYDVKM. This CDR3 contains 13 residues. The DNA of the CDR3 is TGTGCCATCCTGGACAGGATTAACTATGGCTACACCTTC. Its protein is CAILDRINYGYTF.

The V call is TRBV6-5, the J call TRBJ2-5; no definite D call. Trimming took off 4 bases at V and 4 bases at J, with 13 bases between the two ends. Per germline, CDR1 MNHEY and CDR2 SVGAGI. The CDR3 sequence is 14 residues long. DNA for the CDR3: TGTGCCAGCAGTTCAGGCCGATTTAGAGAGACCCAGTACTTC. It is translated as CASSSGRFRETQYF.

V and J are TRBV11-2 and TRBJ2-1; 8 nucleotides align to TRBD2. The CDR3 contains 12 residues. V lost 5 bases to trimming and J lost 13 bases; unmatched junction nucleotides: 7. In germline, CDR1 is SGHAT, CDR2 FQNNGV. The CDR3 DNA reads as TGTGCCAGCAGCCCCTCCGGGACTAGTCAGTTCTTC. Encoded protein: CASSPSGTSQFF. The full variable domain, rest sourced from reference TRBV11-2 and TRBJ2-1, is EAGVAQSPRYKIIEKRQSVAFWCNPISGHATLYWYQQILGQGPKLLIQFQNNGVVDDSQLPKDRFSAERLKGVDSTLKIQPAKLEDSAVYLCASSPSGTSQFFGPGTRLTVL.

The chain links TRBV5-6 to TRBJ2-5, with 12 bases aligning to TRBD2. Germline lookup yields CDR1 SGHDT and CDR2 YYEEEE. CDR3 length: 17 residues. The junction had 12 bases not matched to a gene; V was cut back by 4 bases and J by 5 bases. In DNA form, the CDR3 reads TGTGCCAGCAGCCCTTGGTCTAGCGGGAGGGCTAGGGAGACCCAGTACTTC. As protein: CASSPWSSGRARETQYF.

This rearrangement joins TRBV7-2 to TRBJ1-4; 8 bases are a match to TRBD1. The J segment lost 5 bases and the V segment lost 5 bases, leaving 7 bases of the junction unmatched. The CDR3 covers 15 residues. Germline lookup yields CDR1 SGHTA and CDR2 FQGNSA. The chain's CDR3 is CASSPRTGRNEKLFF. CDR3 sequence (DNA): TGTGCCAGCAGCCCGCGGACAGGGAGGAATGAAAAACTGTTTTTT.

The V and J genes are TRBV19 and TRBJ2-3; 12 bases match TRBD1. This CDR3 is built from 18 residues. V trimming: 6 bases; J trimming: 4 bases; junction bases outside the gene matches: 14. In germline, CDR1 is LNHDA, CDR2 SQIVND (reference sequence). The CDR3 is CASRQKTGTGGGSDTQYF. The CDR3 DNA reads as TGTGCCAGTAGACAAAAGACCGGGACAGGGGGCGGCTCAGATACGCAGTATTTT.

The count of this clone is one. The chain links TRBV5-6 to TRBJ1-4; maybe TRBD1 (6 bases). Germline values: CDR1 SGHDT, CDR2 YYEEEE. The CDR3 sequence is 16 residues long. V was trimmed by 4 bases and J by 5 bases, leaving 18 bases between them. The DNA for the CDR3 is TGTGCCAGCAGCCCCGACCGACAGGCAGGGAATGAAAAACTGTTTTTT. Its protein product is CASSPDRQAGNEKLFF.

V gene TRBV6-1 combines with J gene TRBJ1-3, with D possibly matching TRBD1 (6 bases). The ends were cut back, 0 bases at V and 2 bases at J, with 11 bases in the middle. The CDR3 spans 16 residues. Germline V CDR1 and CDR2: MNHNS, SASEGT. DNA of the CDR3: TGTGCCAGCAGTGAAGCGTTGGGGGCGGCTGGAAACACCATATATTTT. It codes for CASSEALGAAGNTIYF.

The chain employs TRBV19 and TRBJ1-1; possibly TRBD1 for D (6 bases). This CDR3 comprises 13 residues. Germline V gives CDR1 LNHDA, CDR2 SQIVND (reference sequence). Trimming left V 6 bases short and J 2 bases short, with 10 bases between. The CDR3 DNA reads as TGTGCCAGTAGGGGGGGGCAAAACACTGAAGCTTTCTTT. This sequence encodes CASRGGQNTEAFF. Variable domain in full (rest from reference TRBV19 and TRBJ1-1): DGGITQSPKYLFRKEGQNVTLSCEQNLNHDAMYWYRQDPGQGLRLIYYSQIVNDFQKGDIAEGYSVSREKKESFPLTVTSAQKNPTAFYLCASRGGQNTEAFFGQGTRLTVV.